The entry below describes one TCR beta chain. The record originates from a study of blood T cell repertoires in COVID-19. Across the whole study: Donors in Cohort 3 who had recovered were those with two negative PCRs, healthcare professional clearance, or resolution of their symptoms. The United States, Italy and Spain were the sources of the acute and convalescent COVID-19 samples.

In the original workflow: From reference gene primer amplification, estimates of nucleated cell counts were derived. Libraries were prepared by immunoSEQ multiplex PCR; TCRdb keeps only in-frame clonotypes and omits some of them. V, J and clone size are those of that table, while D and trimming were read from the DNA. The repertoire holds more than 120,000 clones, over 70% seen once, with 3.9% in the top ten. From germline, CDR1 is SGDLS and CDR2 YYNGEE. Trimming cost V 4 bases and J 4 bases, with 20 bases left between them. CDR3 length: 16 residues. Sequenced input: PBMCs or T cells enriched from blood (not recorded which). The TCR comes from a man aged 45-65 years in a cohort exposed to, infected with or recovered from COVID-19 (not recorded which). V gene TRBV9 combines with J gene TRBJ1-1; D is possibly TRBD1 (6 bases). CDR3 amino acids: CASSISGDGGLTEAFF. CDR3 bases: TGTGCCAGCAGCATCAGTGGGGACGGGGGGCTCACTGAAGCTTTCTTT.